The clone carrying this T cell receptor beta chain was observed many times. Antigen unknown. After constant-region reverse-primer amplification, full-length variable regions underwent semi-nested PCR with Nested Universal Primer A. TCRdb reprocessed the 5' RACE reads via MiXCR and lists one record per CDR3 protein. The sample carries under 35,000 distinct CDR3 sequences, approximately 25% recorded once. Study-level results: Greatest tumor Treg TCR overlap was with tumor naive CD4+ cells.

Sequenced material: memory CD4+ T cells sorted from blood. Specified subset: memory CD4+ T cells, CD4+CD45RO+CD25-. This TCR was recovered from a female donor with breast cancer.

The CDR3 DNA is TGTGCCAGCAGCTTGGCGGGGCAGTCTCAGCCCCAGCATTTT. Amino acid sequence: CASSLAGQSQPQHF. This chain uses TRBV5-6 with TRBJ1-5; maybe TRBD1 (5 bases). The CDR3 covers 14 residues. Germline CDR1 reads SGHDT; CDR2 reads YYEEEE. V shed 0 bases and J shed 6 bases, with 10 bases lying between them.